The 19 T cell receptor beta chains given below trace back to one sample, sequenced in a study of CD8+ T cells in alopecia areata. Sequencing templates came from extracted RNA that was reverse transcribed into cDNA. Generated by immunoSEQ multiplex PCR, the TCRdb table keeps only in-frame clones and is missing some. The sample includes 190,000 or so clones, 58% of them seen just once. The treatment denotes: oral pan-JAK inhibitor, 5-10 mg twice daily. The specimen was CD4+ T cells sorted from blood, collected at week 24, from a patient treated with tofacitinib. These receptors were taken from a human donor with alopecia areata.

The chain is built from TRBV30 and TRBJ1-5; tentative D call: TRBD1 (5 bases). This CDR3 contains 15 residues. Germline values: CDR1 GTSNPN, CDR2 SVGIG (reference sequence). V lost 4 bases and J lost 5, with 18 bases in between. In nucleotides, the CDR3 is TGTGCCTGGAACAACCAATTCGGGGCGGATCAGCCCCAGCATTTT. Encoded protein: CAWNNQFGADQPQHF.

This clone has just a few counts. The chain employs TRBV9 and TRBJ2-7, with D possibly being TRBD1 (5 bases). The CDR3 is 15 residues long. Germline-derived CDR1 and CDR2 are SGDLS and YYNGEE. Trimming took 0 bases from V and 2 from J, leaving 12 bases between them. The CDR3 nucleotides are TGTGCCAGCAGCGTAGAAGCAAGGGGTACCTACGAGCAGTACTTC. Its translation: CASSVEARGTYEQYF.

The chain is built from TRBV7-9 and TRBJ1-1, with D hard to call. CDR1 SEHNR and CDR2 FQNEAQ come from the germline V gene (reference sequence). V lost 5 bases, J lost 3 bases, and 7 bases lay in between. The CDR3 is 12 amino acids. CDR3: CASSSFDTEAFF. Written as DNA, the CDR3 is TGTGCCAGCAGCAGCTTTGACACTGAAGCTTTCTTT.

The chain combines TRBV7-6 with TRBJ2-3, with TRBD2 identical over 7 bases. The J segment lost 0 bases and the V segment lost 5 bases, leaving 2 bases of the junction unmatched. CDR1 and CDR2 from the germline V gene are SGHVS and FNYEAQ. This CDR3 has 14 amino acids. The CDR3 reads CASSQRDSTDTQYF. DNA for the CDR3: TGTGCCAGCAGCCAGCGGGACAGCACAGATACGCAGTATTTT.

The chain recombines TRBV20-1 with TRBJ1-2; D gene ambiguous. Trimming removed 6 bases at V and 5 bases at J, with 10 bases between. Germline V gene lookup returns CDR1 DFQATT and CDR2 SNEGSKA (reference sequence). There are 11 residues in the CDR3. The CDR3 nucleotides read TGCAGTGCCTCCCACCTTTATGGCTACACCTTC. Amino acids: CSASHLYGYTF.

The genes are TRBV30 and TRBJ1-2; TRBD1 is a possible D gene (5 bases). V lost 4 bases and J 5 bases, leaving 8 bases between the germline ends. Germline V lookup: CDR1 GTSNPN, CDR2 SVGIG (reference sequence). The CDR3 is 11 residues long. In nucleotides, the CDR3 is TGTGCCTGGACACCAGGGTATGGCTACACCTTC. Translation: CAWTPGYGYTF.

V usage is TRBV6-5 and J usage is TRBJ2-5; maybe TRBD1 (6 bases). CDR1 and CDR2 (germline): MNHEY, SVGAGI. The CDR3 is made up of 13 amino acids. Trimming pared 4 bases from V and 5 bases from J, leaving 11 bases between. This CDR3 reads CASSSPGAETQYF. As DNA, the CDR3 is TGTGCCAGCAGTTCCCCAGGGGCCGAGACCCAGTACTTC.

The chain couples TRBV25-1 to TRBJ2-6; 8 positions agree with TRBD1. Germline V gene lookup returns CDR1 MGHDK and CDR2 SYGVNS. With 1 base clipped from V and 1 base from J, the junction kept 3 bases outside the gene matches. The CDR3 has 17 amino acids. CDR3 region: CASSEWDRLSGANVLTF. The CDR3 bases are TGTGCCAGCAGTGAATGGGACAGGCTTTCTGGGGCCAACGTCCTGACTTTC. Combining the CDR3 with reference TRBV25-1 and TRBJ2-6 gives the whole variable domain EADIYQTPRYLVIGTGKKITLECSQTMGHDKMYWYQQDPGMELHLIHYSYGVNSTEKGDLSSESTVSRIRTEHFPLTLESARPSHTSQYLCASSEWDRLSGANVLTFGAGSRLTVL.

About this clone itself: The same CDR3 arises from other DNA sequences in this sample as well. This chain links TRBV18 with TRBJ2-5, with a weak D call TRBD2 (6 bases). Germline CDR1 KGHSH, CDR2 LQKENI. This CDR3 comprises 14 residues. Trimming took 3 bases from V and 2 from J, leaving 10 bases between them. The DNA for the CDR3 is TGTGCCAGCTCACCGCCCGGGACTCAAGAGACCCAGTACTTC. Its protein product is CASSPPGTQETQYF.

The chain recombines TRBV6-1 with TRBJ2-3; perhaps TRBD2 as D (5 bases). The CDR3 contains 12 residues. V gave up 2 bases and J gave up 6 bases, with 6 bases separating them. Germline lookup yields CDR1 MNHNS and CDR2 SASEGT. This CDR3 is CASSEPGDTQYF. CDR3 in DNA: TGTGCCAGCAGTGAACCGGGGGATACGCAGTATTTT.

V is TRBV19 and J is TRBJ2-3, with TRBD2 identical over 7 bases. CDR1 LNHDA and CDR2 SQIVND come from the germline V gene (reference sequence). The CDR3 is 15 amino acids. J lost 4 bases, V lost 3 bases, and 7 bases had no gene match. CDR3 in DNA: TGTGCCAGTAGTATGGTGGCGGGAGCCCCAGATACGCAGTATTTT. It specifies CASSMVAGAPDTQYF.

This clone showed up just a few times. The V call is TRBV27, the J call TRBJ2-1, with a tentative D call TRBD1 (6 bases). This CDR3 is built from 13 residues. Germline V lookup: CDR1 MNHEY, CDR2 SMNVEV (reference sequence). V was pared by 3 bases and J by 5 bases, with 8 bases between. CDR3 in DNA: TGTGCCAGCAGTTTTTGGACAGACAATGAGCAGTTCTTC. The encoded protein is CASSFWTDNEQFF.

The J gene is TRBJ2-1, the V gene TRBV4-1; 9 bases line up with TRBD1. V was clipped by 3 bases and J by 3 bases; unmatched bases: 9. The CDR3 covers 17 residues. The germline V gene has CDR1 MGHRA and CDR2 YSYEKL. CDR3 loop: CASSQFDRGKGYNEQFF. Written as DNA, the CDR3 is TGCGCCAGCAGCCAGTTTGACAGGGGGAAAGGCTACAATGAGCAGTTCTTC.

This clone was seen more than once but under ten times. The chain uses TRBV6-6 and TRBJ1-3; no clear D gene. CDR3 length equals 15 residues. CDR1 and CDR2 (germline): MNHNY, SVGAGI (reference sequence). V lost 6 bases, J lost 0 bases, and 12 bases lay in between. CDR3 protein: CASSPGPSSGNTIYF. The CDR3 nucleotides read TGTGCCAGCAGCCCAGGACCGAGCTCTGGAAACACCATATATTTT.

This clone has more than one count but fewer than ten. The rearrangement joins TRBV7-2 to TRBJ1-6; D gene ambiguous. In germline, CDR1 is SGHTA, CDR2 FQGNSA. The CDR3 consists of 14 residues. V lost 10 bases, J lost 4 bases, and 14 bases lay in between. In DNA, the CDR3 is TGTGCCATCAATGACGGTGCTTATAATTCACCCCTCCACTTT. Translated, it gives CAINDGAYNSPLHF. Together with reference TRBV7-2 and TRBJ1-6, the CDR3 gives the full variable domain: GAGVSQSPSNKVTEKGKDVELRCDPISGHTALYWYRQSLGQGLEFLIYFQGNSAPDKSGLPSDRFSAERTGGSVSTLTIQRTQQEDSAVYLCAINDGAYNSPLHFGNGTRLTVT.

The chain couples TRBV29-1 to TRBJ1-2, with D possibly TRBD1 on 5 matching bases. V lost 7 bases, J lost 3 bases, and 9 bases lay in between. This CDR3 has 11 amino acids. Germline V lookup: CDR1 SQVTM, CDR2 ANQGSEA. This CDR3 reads CSGGMDYGYTF. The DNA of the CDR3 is TGCAGCGGGGGGATGGACTATGGCTACACCTTC.

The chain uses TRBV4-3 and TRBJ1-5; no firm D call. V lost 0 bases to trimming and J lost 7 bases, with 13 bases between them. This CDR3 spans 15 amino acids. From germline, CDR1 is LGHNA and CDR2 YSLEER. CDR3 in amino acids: CASSQEHSEGQPQHF. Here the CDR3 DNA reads TGCGCCAGCAGCCAAGAGCACTCGGAGGGACAGCCCCAGCATTTT.

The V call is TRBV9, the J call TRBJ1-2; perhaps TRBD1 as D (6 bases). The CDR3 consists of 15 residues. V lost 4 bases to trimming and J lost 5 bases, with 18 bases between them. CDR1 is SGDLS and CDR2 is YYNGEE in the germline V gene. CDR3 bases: TGTGCCAGCAGCCCCTCCCCACAGGGTCGGTATGGCTACACCTTC. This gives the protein CASSPSPQGRYGYTF.

In nucleotides, the CDR3 is TGTGCCAGCTCACCGACCGGGGAGCTGTTTTTT. This encodes CASSPTGELFF. This sequence joins TRBV18 and TRBJ2-2; no clear D gene. Trimming pared 3 bases from V and 5 bases from J, leaving 1 base between. The CDR3 length is 11 residues. Germline V gene data show CDR1 as KGHSH and CDR2 as LQKENI. The full variable domain, with the rest looked up from reference TRBV18 and TRBJ2-2, is NAGVMQNPRHLVRRRGQEARLRCSPMKGHSHVYWYRQLPEEGLKFMVYLQKENIIDESGMPKERFSAEFPKEGPSILRIQQVVRGDSAAYFCASSPTGELFFGEGSRLTVL.